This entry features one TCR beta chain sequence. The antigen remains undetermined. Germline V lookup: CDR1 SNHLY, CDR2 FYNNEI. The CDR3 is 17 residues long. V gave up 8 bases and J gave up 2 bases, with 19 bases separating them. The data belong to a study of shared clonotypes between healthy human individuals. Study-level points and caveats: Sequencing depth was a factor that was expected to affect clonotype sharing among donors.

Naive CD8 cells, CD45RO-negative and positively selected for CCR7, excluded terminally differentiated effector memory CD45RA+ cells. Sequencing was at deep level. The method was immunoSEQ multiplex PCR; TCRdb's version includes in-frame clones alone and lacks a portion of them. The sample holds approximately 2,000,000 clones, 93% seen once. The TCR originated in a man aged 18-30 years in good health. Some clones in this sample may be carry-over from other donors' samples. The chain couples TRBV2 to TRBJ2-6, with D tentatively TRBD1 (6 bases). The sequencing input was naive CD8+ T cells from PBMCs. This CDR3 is CASGTWDKIPGANVLTF. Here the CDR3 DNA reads TGTGCCAGCGGCACCTGGGACAAAATCCCTGGGGCCAACGTCCTGACTTTC.